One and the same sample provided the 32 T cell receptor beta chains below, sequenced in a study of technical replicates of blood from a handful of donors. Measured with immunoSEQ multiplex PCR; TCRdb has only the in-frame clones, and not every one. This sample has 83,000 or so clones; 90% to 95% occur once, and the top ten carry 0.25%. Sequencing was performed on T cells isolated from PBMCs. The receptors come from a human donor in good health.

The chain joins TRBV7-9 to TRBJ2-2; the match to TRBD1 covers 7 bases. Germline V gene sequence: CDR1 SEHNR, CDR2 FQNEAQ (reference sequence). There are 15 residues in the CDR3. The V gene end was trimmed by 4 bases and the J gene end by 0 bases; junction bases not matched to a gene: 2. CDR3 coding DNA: TGTGCCAGCAGCTCGCAGGGGGCGAACACCGGGGAGCTGTTTTTT. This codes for CASSSQGANTGELFF.

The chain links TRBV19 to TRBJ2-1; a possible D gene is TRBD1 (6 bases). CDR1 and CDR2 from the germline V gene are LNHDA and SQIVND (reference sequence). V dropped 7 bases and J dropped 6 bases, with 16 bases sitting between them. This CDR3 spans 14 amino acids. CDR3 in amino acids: CASTGGGHFNEQFF. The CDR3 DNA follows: TGTGCCAGTACTGGGGGCGGGCACTTCAATGAGCAGTTCTTC.

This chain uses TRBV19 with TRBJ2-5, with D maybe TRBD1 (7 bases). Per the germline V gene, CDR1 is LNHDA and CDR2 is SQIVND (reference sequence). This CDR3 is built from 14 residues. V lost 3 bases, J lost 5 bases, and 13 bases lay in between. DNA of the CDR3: TGTGCCAGTAGTATCCAGGGGGGATGGGAGACCCAGTACTTC. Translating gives CASSIQGGWETQYF.

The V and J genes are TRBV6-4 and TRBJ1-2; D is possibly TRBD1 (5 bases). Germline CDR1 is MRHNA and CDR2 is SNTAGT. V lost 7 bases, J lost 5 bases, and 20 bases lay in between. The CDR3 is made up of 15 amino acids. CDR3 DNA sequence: TGTGCCAGCAACCTATGGCGGGGAGGGGAATATGGCTACACCTTC. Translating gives CASNLWRGGEYGYTF.

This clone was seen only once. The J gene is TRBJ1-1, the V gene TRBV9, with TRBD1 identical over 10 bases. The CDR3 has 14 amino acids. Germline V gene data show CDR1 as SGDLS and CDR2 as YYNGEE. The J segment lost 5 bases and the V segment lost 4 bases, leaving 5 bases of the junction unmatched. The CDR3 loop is CASSPDRGRTEAFF. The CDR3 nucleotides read TGTGCCAGCAGCCCGGACAGGGGGAGGACTGAAGCTTTCTTT.

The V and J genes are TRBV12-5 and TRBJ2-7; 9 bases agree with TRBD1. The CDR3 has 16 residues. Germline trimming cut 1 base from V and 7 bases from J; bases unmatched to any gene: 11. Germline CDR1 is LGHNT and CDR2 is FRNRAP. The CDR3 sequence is CASGLGPGQGGWEQYF. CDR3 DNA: TGTGCTAGTGGTTTGGGACCGGGACAGGGAGGCTGGGAGCAGTACTTC.

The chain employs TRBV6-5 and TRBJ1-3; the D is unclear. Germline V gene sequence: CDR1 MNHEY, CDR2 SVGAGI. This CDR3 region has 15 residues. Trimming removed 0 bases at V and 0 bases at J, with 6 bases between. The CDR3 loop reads CASSYSGVSGNTIYF. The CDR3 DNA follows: TGTGCCAGCAGTTACTCTGGAGTCTCTGGAAACACCATATATTTT.

The CDR3 loop reads CSVEGGSSGANVLTF. The CDR3 DNA reads TGCAGCGTTGAAGGGGGCAGCTCTGGGGCCAACGTCCTGACTTTC. The chain joins TRBV29-1 to TRBJ2-6; D is possibly TRBD1 (5 bases). V dropped 1 base and J dropped 0 bases, with 7 bases sitting between them. The length of the CDR3 is 15 residues. CDR1 is SQVTM, CDR2 ANQGSEA, per germline.

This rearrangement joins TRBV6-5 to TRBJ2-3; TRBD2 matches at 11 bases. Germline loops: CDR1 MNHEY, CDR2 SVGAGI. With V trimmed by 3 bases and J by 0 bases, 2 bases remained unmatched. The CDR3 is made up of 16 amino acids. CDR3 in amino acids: CASSYWTSGSTDTQYF. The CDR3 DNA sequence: TGTGCCAGCAGTTATTGGACTAGCGGGAGCACAGATACGCAGTATTTT.

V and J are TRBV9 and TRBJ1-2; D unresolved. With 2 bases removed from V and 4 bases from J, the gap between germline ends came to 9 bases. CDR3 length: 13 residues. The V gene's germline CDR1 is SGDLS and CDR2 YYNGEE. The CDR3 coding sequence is TGTGCCAGCAGCGTGCCCGGAGCCTATGGCTACACCTTC. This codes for CASSVPGAYGYTF.

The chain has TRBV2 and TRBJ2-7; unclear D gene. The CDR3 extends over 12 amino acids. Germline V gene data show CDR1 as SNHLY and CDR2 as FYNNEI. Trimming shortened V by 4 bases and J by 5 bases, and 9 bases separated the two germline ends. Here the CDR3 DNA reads TGTGCCAGCAGTGTGGTGGGCCACGAGCAGTACTTC. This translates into CASSVVGHEQYF. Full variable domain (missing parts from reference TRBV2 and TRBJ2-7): EPEVTQTPSHQVTQMGQEVILRCVPISNHLYFYWYRQILGQKVEFLVSFYNNEISEKSEIFDDQFSVERPDGSNFTLKIRSTKLEDSAMYFCASSVVGHEQYFGPGTRLTVT.

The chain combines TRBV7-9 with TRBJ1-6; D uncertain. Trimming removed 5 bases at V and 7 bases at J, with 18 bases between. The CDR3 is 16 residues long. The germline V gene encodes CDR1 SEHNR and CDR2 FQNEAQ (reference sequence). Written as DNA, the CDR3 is TGTGCCAGCAGCCCCCTGGCCGCGGCATTGAATTCACCCCTCCACTTT. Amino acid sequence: CASSPLAAALNSPLHF.

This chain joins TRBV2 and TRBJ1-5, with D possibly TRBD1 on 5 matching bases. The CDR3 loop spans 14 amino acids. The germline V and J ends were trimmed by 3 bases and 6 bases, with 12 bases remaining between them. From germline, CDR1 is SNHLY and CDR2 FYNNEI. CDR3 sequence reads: CASSERGRSQPQHF. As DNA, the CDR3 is TGTGCCAGCAGTGAGCGGGGGAGAAGTCAGCCCCAGCATTTT.

The CDR3 DNA follows: TGCAGCGTTTTAAAACAAGACAGGGGGCGTTTAATCGGGCATTACAATCAGCCCCAGCATTTT. Translating gives CSVLKQDRGRLIGHYNQPQHF. The chain recombines TRBV29-1 with TRBJ1-5, with 10 bases aligning to TRBD1. Trimming at V came to 5 bases and at J to 3 bases, leaving 25 bases not matched to a gene. This CDR3 contains 21 residues. Germline values: CDR1 SQVTM, CDR2 ANQGSEA.

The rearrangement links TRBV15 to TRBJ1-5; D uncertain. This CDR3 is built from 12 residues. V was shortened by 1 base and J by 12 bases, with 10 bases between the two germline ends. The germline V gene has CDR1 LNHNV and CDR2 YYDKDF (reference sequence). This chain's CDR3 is CATSRGLTDQHF. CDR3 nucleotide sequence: TGTGCCACCAGCAGAGGACTCACGGACCAGCATTTT.

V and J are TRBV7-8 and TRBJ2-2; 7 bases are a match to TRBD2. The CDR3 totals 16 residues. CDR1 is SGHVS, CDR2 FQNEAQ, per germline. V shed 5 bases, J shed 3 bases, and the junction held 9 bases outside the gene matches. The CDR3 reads CASSLTDSGYTGELFF. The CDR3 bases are TGTGCCAGCAGCCTCACCGATAGCGGGTACACCGGGGAGCTGTTTTTT.

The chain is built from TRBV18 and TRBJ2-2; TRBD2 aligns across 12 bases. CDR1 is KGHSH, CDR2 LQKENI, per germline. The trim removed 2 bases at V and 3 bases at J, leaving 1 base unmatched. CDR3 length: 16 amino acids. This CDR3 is CASSPGLAGYTGELFF. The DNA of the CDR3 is TGTGCCAGCTCACCAGGACTAGCGGGATACACCGGGGAGCTGTTTTTT.

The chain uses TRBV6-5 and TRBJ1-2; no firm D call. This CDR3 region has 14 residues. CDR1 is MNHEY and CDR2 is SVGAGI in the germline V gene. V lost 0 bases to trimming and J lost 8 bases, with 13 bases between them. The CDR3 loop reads CASSYSGIGGGYTF. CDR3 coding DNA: TGTGCCAGCAGTTACTCGGGGATCGGAGGCGGCTACACCTTC.

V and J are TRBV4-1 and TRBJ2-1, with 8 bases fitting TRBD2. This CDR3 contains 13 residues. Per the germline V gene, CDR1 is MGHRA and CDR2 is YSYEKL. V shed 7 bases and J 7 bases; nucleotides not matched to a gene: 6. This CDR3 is CASTYQRGNEQFF. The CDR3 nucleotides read TGCGCCAGCACCTACCAGCGGGGGAATGAGCAGTTCTTC.

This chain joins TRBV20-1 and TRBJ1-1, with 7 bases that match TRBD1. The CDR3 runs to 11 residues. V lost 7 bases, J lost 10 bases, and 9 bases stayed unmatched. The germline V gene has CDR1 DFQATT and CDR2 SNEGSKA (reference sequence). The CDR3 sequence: CSVKDRAGAFF. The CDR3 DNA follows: TGCAGTGTGAAAGACAGGGCTGGAGCTTTCTTT.

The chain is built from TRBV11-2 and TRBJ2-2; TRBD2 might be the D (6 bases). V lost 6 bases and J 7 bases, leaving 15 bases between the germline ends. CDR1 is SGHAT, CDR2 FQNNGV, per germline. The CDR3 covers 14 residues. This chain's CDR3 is CASRLKHGGGELFF. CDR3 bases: TGTGCCAGCAGACTAAAACACGGGGGCGGGGAGCTGTTTTTT. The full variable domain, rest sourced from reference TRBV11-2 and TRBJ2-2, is EAGVAQSPRYKIIEKRQSVAFWCNPISGHATLYWYQQILGQGPKLLIQFQNNGVVDDSQLPKDRFSAERLKGVDSTLKIQPAKLEDSAVYLCASRLKHGGGELFFGEGSRLTVL.

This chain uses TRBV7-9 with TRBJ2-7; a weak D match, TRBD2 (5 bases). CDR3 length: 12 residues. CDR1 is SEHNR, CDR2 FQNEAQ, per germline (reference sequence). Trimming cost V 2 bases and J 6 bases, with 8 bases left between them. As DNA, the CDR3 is TGTGCCAGCAGCTTACGGGATCGCGAGCAGTACTTC. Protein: CASSLRDREQYF.

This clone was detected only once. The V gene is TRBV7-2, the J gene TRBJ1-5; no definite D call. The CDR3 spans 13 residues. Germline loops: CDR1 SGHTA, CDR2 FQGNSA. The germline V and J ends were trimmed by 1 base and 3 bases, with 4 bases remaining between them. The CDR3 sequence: CASSLGANQPQHF. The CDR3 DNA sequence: TGTGCCAGCAGCTTAGGGGCCAATCAGCCCCAGCATTTT. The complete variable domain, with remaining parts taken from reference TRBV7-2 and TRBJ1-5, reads GAGVSQSPSNKVTEKGKDVELRCDPISGHTALYWYRQSLGQGLEFLIYFQGNSAPDKSGLPSDRFSAERTGGSVSTLTIQRTQQEDSAVYLCASSLGANQPQHFGDGTRLSIL.

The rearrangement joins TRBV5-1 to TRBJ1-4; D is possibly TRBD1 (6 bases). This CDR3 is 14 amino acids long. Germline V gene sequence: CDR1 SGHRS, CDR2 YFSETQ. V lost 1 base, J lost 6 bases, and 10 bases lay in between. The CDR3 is CASSLQGQDEKLFF. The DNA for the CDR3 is TGCGCCAGCAGCTTGCAGGGGCAGGATGAAAAACTGTTTTTT.

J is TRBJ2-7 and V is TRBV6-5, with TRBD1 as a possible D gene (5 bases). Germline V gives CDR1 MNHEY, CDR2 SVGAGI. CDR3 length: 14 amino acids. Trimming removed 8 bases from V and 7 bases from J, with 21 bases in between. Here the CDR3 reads CASGLWGRSGEQYF. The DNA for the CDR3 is TGTGCCAGCGGTTTGTGGGGCCGATCCGGGGAGCAGTACTTC.

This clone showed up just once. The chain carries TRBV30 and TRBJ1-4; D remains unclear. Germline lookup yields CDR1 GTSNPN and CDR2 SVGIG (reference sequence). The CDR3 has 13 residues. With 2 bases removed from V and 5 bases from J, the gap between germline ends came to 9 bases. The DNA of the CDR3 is TGTGCCTGGAGTCGACTGAGCAATGAAAAACTGTTTTTT. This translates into CAWSRLSNEKLFF.

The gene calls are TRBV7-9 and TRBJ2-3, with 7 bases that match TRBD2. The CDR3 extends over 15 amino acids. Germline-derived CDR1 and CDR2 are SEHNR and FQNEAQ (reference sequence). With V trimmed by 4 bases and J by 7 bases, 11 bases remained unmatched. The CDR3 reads CASSYRTRGRNTQYF. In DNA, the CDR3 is TGTGCCAGCAGCTACCGGACTAGAGGGAGGAATACGCAGTATTTT.

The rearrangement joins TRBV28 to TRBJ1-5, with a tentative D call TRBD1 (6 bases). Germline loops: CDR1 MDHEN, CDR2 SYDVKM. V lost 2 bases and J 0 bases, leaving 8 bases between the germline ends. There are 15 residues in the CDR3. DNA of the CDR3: TGTGCCAGCAGTTTAAGGGGGTATAGCAATCAGCCCCAGCATTTT. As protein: CASSLRGYSNQPQHF.

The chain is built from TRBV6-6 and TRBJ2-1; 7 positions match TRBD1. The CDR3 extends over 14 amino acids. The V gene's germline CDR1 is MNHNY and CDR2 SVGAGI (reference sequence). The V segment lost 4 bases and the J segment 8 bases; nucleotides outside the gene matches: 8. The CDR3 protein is CASSSNDRADEQFF. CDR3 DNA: TGTGCCAGCAGTTCCAACGACAGGGCCGATGAGCAGTTCTTC.

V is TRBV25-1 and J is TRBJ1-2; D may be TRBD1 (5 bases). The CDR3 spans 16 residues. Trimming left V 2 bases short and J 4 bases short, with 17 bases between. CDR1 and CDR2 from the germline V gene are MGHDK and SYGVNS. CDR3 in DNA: TGTGCCAGCAGTGAAATTGCGGTAGCGGGGACCTATGGCTACACCTTC. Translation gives CASSEIAVAGTYGYTF.

The chain's CDR3 is CASSVERGSNQPQHF. The CDR3 nucleotides are TGTGCCAGCAGTGTGGAGAGAGGGAGCAATCAGCCCCAGCATTTT. The V and J genes are TRBV2 and TRBJ1-5; no clear D. There are 15 residues in the CDR3. The germline V and J ends were trimmed by 4 bases and 1 base, with 11 bases remaining between them. From germline, CDR1 is SNHLY and CDR2 FYNNEI.

CDR3 residues: CASSHRRGRGPYEQYF. The DNA of the CDR3 is TGTGCCAGCAGCCACCGCAGGGGTCGTGGGCCCTACGAGCAGTACTTC. V usage is TRBV14 and J usage is TRBJ2-7; D is perhaps TRBD1 (6 bases). Trimming took 3 bases from V and 2 from J, leaving 17 bases between them. Germline assignment: CDR1 SGHDN and CDR2 FVKESK. This CDR3 has 16 residues.